The 20 T cell receptor beta chains listed next were all sequenced from one sample in a study of blood T cell repertoires in COVID-19. TCRdb's copy holds only in-frame clones and misses some; the assay was immunoSEQ multiplex PCR. There are 130,000 or so clones in the sample; roughly 88% occur only once, and approximately 2% lies in the top ten. The sequenced material came from peripheral blood. These receptors came from a man in his sixties or seventies with active COVID-19.

The chain couples TRBV2 to TRBJ2-5, with 8 bases lining up with TRBD1. Germline trimming cut 7 bases from V and 5 bases from J; bases unmatched to any gene: 6. The CDR3 contains 13 residues. Germline assignment: CDR1 SNHLY and CDR2 FYNNEI. CDR3 nucleotides: TGTGCCAGCACCCCAGGGGGCGCGGAGACCCAGTACTTC. Protein sequence: CASTPGGAETQYF. Looking up the rest from reference TRBV2 and TRBJ2-5 gives the full variable domain: EPEVTQTPSHQVTQMGQEVILRCVPISNHLYFYWYRQILGQKVEFLVSFYNNEISEKSEIFDDQFSVERPDGSNFTLKIRSTKLEDSAMYFCASTPGGAETQYFGPGTRLLVL.

The chain couples TRBV6-2 or TRBV6-3 to TRBJ2-2; 7 positions match TRBD1. Trimming took 5 bases from V and 4 from J; bases not matched to a gene: 10. Germline V lookup: CDR1 MNHEY, CDR2 SVGEGT. This CDR3 region has 16 residues. The CDR3 reads CASSTHRGQVTGELFF. CDR3 bases: TGTGCCAGCAGTACCCACCGAGGACAGGTCACCGGGGAGCTGTTTTTT.

The chain is built from TRBV3-1 (or the pseudogene TRBV3-2) and TRBJ2-7; 10 positions agree with TRBD2. J lost 6 bases, V lost 1 base, and 0 bases had no gene match. Germline V CDR1 and CDR2: LGHDT, YNNKEL (reference sequence). There are 13 residues in the CDR3. CDR3 DNA: TGTGCCAGCAGCCAAGGACTAGCGGGCGAGCAGTACTTC. As protein: CASSQGLAGEQYF.

The chain couples TRBV2 to TRBJ2-1, with a possible D match to TRBD1 (6 bases). Germline V gene sequence: CDR1 SNHLY, CDR2 FYNNEI. There are 13 residues in the CDR3. Trimming left V 6 bases short and J 7 bases short, with 13 bases between. CDR3 residues: CASSTGSGNEQFF. CDR3 coding DNA: TGTGCCAGCAGCACAGGGTCTGGGAATGAGCAGTTCTTC.

The chain combines TRBV18 with TRBJ2-1; D possibly corresponds to TRBD2 (5 bases). The CDR3 covers 14 residues. CDR1 and CDR2 (germline): KGHSH, LQKENI. V lost 3 bases and J lost 7, with 13 bases in between. CDR3 loop: CASSPLGLENEQFF. The CDR3 coding sequence is TGTGCCAGCTCACCTCTAGGACTCGAAAATGAGCAGTTCTTC.

The V call is TRBV2, the J call TRBJ1-1, with D maybe TRBD1 (6 bases). The V end lost 4 bases, the J end lost 4 bases, and 13 bases lay between the germline ends. Germline lookup yields CDR1 SNHLY and CDR2 FYNNEI. The CDR3 is made up of 14 amino acids. CDR3 DNA: TGTGCCAGCAGTGTCAGGGAAGGGGGCACTGAAGCTTTCTTT. Translated, it gives CASSVREGGTEAFF.

This chain links TRBV7-2 with TRBJ2-1; D may be TRBD2 (8 bases). The CDR3 is 13 amino acids. The V and J ends lost 5 bases and 13 bases respectively, with 18 bases between them. Germline V gene sequence: CDR1 SGHTA, CDR2 FQGNSA. This CDR3 reads CASSLSGDRHQFF. CDR3 nucleotide sequence: TGTGCCAGCAGCCTTAGCGGGGACAGACATCAGTTCTTC.

J is TRBJ2-3 and V is TRBV24-1; no definite D call. The CDR3 is 15 residues long. The germline V gene has CDR1 KGHDR and CDR2 SFDVKD. V was clipped by 1 base and J by 4 bases, with 11 bases between them. CDR3 loop: CATSDFRGLSDTQYF. The CDR3, as DNA: TGTGCCACCAGTGATTTCCGCGGTTTATCAGATACGCAGTATTTT.

The rearrangement links TRBV20-1 to TRBJ1-2; possible D gene TRBD1, 6 bases. CDR1 is DFQATT, CDR2 SNEGSKA, per germline (reference sequence). The ends were cut back, 3 bases at V and 6 bases at J, with 20 bases in the middle. The CDR3 sequence is 15 residues long. The CDR3 region has the DNA TGCAGTGCTAGTCGGTTAGGGGGTCTTAGCGATGGCTACACCTTC. This gives the protein CSASRLGGLSDGYTF.

The chain has TRBV20-1 and TRBJ2-5; 9 positions match TRBD2. Germline CDR1 reads DFQATT; CDR2 reads SNEGSKA (reference sequence). Losses at the gene ends were 3 bases for V and 8 bases for J; bases not matched to a gene: 10. This CDR3 is 14 amino acids long. The CDR3 coding sequence is TGCAGTGCTAGTTGGACTAGCGTCAAAAAAACCCAGTACTTC. Translating gives CSASWTSVKKTQYF.

This rearrangement joins TRBV5-1 to TRBJ2-1; D perhaps matches TRBD2 (5 bases). Between the trimmed V and J ends, which lost 5 bases and 1 base, there was a span of 16 bases. This CDR3 has 16 amino acids. Germline V gives CDR1 SGHRS, CDR2 YFSETQ. CDR3 region: CASSGLAGGSYNEQFF. The CDR3 DNA reads as TGCGCCAGCAGTGGGTTAGCCGGAGGATCCTACAATGAGCAGTTCTTC.

The rearrangement uses TRBV6-5 and TRBJ2-7, with unresolved D. The CDR3 loop spans 12 amino acids. V was clipped by 6 bases and J by 4 bases, with 10 bases between them. The germline V gene has CDR1 MNHEY and CDR2 SVGAGI. In DNA, the CDR3 is TGTGCCAGCAGCTTCGCCCAGTACGAGCAGTACTTC. Residues: CASSFAQYEQYF.

This clone was detected only once. The rearrangement uses TRBV10-3 and TRBJ1-2; D gene ambiguous. Germline CDR1 and CDR2: ENHRY and SYGVKD. Trimming removed 3 bases from V and 8 bases from J, with 10 bases in between. The length of the CDR3 is 12 residues. The CDR3 region has the DNA TGTGCCATCAGTGAAGGAGATGGCGGCTACACCTTC. It encodes CAISEGDGGYTF.

This chain links TRBV11-3 with TRBJ2-1; D remains ambiguous. V was trimmed by 10 bases and J by 9 bases, leaving 7 bases between them. Germline CDR1 and CDR2: SGHNT and YENEEA. The CDR3 extends over 9 amino acids. Written as DNA, the CDR3 is TGTGCCACCCCGTTTGAGCAGTTCTTC. It translates to CATPFEQFF.

The rearrangement joins TRBV3-1 (or the pseudogene TRBV3-2) to TRBJ1-5; D perhaps matches TRBD1 (6 bases). In germline, CDR1 is LGHDT, CDR2 YNNKEL (reference sequence). V shed 1 base and J shed 4 bases, with 14 bases lying between them. There are 16 residues in the CDR3. CDR3 protein: CASSQGLGARNQPQHF. The CDR3 DNA reads as TGTGCCAGCAGCCAAGGGTTGGGGGCAAGGAATCAGCCCCAGCATTTT.

The chain joins TRBV5-1 to TRBJ2-7; D unclear. Germline assignment: CDR1 SGHRS and CDR2 YFSETQ. This CDR3 spans 13 amino acids. Trimming took off 0 bases at V and 5 bases at J, with 9 bases between the two ends. The CDR3 is CASSLAGGNEQYF. In DNA, the CDR3 is TGCGCCAGCAGCTTGGCCGGCGGCAACGAGCAGTACTTC.

V is TRBV28 and J is TRBJ2-7, with D possibly matching TRBD1 (6 bases). Trimming left V 3 bases short and J 1 base short, with 10 bases between. Germline CDR1 is MDHEN and CDR2 is SYDVKM. This CDR3 has 14 amino acids. CDR3 protein: CASSFQGSSYEQYF. As DNA, the CDR3 is TGTGCCAGCAGTTTCCAGGGGTCTTCCTACGAGCAGTACTTC.

J is TRBJ1-5 and V is TRBV5-1; no firm D call. CDR3 length: 13 amino acids. The V gene lost 2 bases and the J gene lost 6 bases, with 9 bases spanning the gap. Germline CDR1 and CDR2: SGHRS and YFSETQ. CDR3: CASSFREGQPQHF. As DNA, the CDR3 is TGCGCCAGCAGCTTTAGGGAGGGTCAGCCCCAGCATTTT. The whole variable domain, remainder taken from reference TRBV5-1 and TRBJ1-5, is KAGVTQTPRYLIKTRGQQVTLSCSPISGHRSVSWYQQTPGQGLQFLFEYFSETQRNKGNFPGRFSGRQFSNSRSEMNVSTLELGDSALYLCASSFREGQPQHFGDGTRLSIL.

A few counts support this clone. The chain is built from TRBV28 and TRBJ2-7, with D uncertain. Trimming pared 10 bases from V and 0 bases from J, leaving 13 bases between. Germline-derived CDR1 and CDR2 are MDHEN and SYDVKM. The CDR3 sequence is 13 residues long. CDR3: CATLRHPSYEQYF. The CDR3 DNA reads TGTGCCACCCTGAGGCACCCCTCCTACGAGCAGTACTTC. The variable domain in full, completed from reference TRBV28 and TRBJ2-7, reads DVKVTQSSRYLVKRTGEKVFLECVQDMDHENMFWYRQDPGLGLRLIYFSYDVKMKEKGDIPEGYSVSREKKERFSLILESASTNQTSMYLCATLRHPSYEQYFGPGTRLTVT.

V usage is TRBV5-4 and J usage is TRBJ2-3, with D perhaps TRBD1 (6 bases). The CDR3 loop spans 14 amino acids. The ends were cut back, 5 bases at V and 2 bases at J, with 12 bases in the middle. From germline, CDR1 is SGHNT and CDR2 YYREEE (reference sequence). The CDR3 nucleotides read TGTGCCAGCAGGGTGACAGGCTCCACAGATACGCAGTATTTT. Translated: CASRVTGSTDTQYF.